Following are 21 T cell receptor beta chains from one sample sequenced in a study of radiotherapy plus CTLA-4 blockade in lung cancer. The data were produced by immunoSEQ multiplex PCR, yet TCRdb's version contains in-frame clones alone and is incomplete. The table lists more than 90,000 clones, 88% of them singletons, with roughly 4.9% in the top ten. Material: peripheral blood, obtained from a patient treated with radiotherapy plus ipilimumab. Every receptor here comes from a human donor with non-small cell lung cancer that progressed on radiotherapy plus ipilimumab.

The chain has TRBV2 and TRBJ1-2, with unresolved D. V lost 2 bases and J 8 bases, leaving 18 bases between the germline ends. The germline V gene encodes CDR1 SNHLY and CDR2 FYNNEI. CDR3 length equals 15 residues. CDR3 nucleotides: TGTGCCAGCAGTGAAACCCAAGGACGGCCCCCCGGCTACACCTTC. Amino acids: CASSETQGRPPGYTF.

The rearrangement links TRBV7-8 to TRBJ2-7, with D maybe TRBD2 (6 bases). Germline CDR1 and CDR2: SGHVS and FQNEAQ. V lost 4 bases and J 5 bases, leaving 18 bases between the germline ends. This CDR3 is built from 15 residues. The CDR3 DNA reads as TGTGCCAGCAGCTCCCGGGCGGCCGCGGGACACGAGCAGTACTTC. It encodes CASSSRAAAGHEQYF. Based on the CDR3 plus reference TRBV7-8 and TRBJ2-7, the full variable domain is GAGVSQSPRYKVAKRGQDVALRCDPISGHVSLFWYQQALGQGPEFLTYFQNEAQLDKSGLPSDRFFAERPEGSVSTLKIQRTQQEDSAVYLCASSSRAAAGHEQYFGPGTRLTVT.

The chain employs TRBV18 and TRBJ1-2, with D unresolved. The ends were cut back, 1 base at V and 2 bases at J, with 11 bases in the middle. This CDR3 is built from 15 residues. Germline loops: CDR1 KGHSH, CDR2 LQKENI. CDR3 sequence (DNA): TGTGCCAGCTCACCACTTCCTAGTCAGAACTATGGCTACACCTTC. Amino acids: CASSPLPSQNYGYTF.

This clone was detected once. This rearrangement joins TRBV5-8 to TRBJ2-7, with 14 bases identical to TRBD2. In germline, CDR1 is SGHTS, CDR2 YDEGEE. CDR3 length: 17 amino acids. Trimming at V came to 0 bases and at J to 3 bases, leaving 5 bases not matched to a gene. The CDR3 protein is CASSLGGTSGSFYEQYF. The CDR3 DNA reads TGTGCCAGCAGCTTGGGGGGGACTAGCGGGAGCTTCTACGAGCAGTACTTC.

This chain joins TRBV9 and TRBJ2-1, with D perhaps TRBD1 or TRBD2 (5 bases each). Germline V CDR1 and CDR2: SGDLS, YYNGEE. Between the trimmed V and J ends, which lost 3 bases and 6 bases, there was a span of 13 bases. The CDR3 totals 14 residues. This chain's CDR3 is CASSARGKVNEQFF. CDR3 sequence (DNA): TGTGCCAGCAGCGCTCGGGGCAAAGTCAATGAGCAGTTCTTC. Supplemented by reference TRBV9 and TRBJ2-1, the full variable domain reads DSGVTQTPKHLITATGQRVTLRCSPRSGDLSVYWYQQSLDQGLQFLIQYYNGEERAKGNILERFSAQQFPDLHSELNLSSLELGDSALYFCASSARGKVNEQFFGPGTRLTVL.

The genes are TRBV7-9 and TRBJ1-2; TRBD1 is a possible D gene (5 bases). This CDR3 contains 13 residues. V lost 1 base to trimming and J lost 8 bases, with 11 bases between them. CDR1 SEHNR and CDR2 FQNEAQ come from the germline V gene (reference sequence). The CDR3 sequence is CASSLEGREGYTF. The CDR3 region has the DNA TGTGCCAGCAGCTTAGAGGGCAGGGAGGGCTACACCTTC.

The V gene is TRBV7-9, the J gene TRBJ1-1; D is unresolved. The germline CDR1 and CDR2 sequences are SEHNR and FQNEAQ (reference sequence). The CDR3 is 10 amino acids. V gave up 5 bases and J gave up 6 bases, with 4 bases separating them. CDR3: CASSIAEAFF. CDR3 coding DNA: TGTGCCAGCAGCATCGCTGAAGCTTTCTTT.

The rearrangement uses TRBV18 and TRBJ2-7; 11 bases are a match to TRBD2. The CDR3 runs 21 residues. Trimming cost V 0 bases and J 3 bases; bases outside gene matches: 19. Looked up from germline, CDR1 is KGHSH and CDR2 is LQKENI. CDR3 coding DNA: TGTGCCAGCTCACCACCCTTTAGCGGGAGGGTCCTCTCCGACCGCGTCTACGAGCAGTACTTC. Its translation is CASSPPFSGRVLSDRVYEQYF.

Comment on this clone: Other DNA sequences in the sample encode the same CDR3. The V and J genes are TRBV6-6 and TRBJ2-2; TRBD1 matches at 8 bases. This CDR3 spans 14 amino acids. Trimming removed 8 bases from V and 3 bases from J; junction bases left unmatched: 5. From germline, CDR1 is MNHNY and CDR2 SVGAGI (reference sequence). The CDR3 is CASGDRPHTGELFF. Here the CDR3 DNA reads TGTGCCAGCGGGGACAGGCCTCACACCGGGGAGCTGTTTTTT.

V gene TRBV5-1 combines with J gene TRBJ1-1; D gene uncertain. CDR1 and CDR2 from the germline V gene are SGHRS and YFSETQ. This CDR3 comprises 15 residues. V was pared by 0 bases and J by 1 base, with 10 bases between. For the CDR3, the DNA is TGCGCCAGCAGCTTGGGGCTCTGGGGGAACACTGAAGCTTTCTTT. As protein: CASSLGLWGNTEAFF.

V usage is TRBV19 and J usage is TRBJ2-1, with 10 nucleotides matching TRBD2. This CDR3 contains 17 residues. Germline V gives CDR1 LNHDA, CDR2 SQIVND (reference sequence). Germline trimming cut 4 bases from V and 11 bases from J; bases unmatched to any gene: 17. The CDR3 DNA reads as TGTGCCAGTAGTACTCTCCCCACTAGCGGGATGTCCGTAAAGCAGTTCTTC. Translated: CASSTLPTSGMSVKQFF.

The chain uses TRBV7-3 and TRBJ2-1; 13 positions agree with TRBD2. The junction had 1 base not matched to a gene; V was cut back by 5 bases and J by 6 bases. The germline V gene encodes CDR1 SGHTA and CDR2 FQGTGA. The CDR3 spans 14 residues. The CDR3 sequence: CASSRLAGGNEQFF. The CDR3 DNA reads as TGTGCCAGCAGCCGACTAGCGGGAGGCAATGAGCAGTTCTTC.

The DNA for the CDR3 is TGTGCCAGCAGCGACCGGGACAGGGGCGCAGCTTTCTTT. Its protein product is CASSDRDRGAAFF. The chain links TRBV7-9 to TRBJ1-1; 10 nucleotides line up with TRBD1. The CDR3 has 13 amino acids. Losses at the gene ends were 5 bases for V and 10 bases for J; bases not matched to a gene: 7. Per the germline V gene, CDR1 is SEHNR and CDR2 is FQNEAQ (reference sequence).

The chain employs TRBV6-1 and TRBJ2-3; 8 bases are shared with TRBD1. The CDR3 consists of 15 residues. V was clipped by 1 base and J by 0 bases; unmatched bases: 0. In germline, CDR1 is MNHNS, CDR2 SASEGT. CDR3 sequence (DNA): TGTGCCAGCAGTGAAGGGACAGGGAGCACAGATACGCAGTATTTT. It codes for CASSEGTGSTDTQYF.

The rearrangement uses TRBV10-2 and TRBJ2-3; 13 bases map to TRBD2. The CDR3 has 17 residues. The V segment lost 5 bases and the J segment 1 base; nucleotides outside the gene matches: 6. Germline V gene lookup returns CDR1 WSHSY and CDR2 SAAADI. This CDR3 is CASSRPGLAGGTDTQYF. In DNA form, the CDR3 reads TGCGCCAGCAGTCGACCCGGACTAGCGGGGGGCACAGATACGCAGTATTTT.

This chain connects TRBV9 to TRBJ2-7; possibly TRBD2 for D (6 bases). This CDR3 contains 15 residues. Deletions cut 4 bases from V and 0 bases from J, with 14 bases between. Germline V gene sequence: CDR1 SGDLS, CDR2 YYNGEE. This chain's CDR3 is CASSPVGGSSYEQYF. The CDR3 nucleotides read TGTGCCAGCAGCCCCGTTGGAGGGAGCTCCTACGAGCAGTACTTC. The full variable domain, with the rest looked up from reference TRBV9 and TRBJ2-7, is DSGVTQTPKHLITATGQRVTLRCSPRSGDLSVYWYQQSLDQGLQFLIQYYNGEERAKGNILERFSAQQFPDLHSELNLSSLELGDSALYFCASSPVGGSSYEQYFGPGTRLTVT.

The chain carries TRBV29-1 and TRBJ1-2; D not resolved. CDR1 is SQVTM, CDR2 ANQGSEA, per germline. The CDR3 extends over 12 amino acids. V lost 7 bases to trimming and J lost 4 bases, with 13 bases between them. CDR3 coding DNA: TGCAGCGGGAGTGTAGGGTTCTATGGCTACACCTTC. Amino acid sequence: CSGSVGFYGYTF.

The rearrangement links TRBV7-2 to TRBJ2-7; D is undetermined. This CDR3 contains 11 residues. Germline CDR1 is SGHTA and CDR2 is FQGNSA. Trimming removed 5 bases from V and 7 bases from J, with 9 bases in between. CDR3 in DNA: TGTGCCAGCAGCCTTCACTCAGAGCAGTACTTC. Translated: CASSLHSEQYF.

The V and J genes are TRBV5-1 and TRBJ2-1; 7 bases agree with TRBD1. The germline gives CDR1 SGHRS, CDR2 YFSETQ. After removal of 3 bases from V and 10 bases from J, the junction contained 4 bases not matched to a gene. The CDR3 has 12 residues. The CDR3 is CASSSTGLEQFF. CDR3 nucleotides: TGCGCCAGCAGCTCGACAGGGTTGGAGCAGTTCTTC.

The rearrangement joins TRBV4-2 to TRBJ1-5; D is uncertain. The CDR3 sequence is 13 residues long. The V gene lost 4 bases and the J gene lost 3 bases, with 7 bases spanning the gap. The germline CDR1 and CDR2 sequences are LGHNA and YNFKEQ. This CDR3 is CASSPGPNQPQHF. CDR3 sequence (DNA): TGTGCCAGCAGCCCTGGGCCCAATCAGCCCCAGCATTTT.

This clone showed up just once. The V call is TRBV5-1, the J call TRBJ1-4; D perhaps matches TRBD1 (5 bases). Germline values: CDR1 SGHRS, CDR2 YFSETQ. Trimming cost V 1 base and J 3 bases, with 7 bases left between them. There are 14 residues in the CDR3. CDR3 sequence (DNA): TGCGCCAGCAGCTTGACAGGCCCTAATGAAAAACTGTTTTTT. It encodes CASSLTGPNEKLFF. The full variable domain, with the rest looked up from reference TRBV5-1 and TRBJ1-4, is KAGVTQTPRYLIKTRGQQVTLSCSPISGHRSVSWYQQTPGQGLQFLFEYFSETQRNKGNFPGRFSGRQFSNSRSEMNVSTLELGDSALYLCASSLTGPNEKLFFGSGTQLSVL.